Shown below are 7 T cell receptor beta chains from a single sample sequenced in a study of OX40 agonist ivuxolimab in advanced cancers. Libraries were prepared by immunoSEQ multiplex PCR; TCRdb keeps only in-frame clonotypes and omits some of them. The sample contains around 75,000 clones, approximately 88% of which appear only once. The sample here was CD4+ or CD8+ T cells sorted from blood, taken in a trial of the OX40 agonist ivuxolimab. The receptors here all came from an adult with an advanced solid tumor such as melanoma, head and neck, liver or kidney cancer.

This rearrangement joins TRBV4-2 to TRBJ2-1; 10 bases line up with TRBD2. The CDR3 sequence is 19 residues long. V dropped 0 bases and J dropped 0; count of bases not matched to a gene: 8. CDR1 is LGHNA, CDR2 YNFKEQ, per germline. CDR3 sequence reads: CASSQDQPSGGFSYNEQFF. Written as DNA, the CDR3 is TGTGCCAGCAGCCAAGATCAACCTAGCGGGGGCTTCTCCTACAATGAGCAGTTCTTC.

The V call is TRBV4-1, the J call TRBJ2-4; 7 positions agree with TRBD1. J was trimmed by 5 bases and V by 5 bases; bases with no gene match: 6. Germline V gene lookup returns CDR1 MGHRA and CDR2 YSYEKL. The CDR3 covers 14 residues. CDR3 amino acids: CASSARQGQNIQYF. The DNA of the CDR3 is TGCGCCAGCAGCGCCCGACAGGGCCAAAACATTCAGTACTTC.

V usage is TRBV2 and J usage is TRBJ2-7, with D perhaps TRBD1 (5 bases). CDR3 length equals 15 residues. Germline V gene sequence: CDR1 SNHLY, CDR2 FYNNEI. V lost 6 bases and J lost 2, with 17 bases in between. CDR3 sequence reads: CASRHEQGSTYEQYF. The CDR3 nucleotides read TGTGCCAGCAGACACGAGCAGGGTTCGACCTACGAGCAGTACTTC. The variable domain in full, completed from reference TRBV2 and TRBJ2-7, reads EPEVTQTPSHQVTQMGQEVILRCVPISNHLYFYWYRQILGQKVEFLVSFYNNEISEKSEIFDDQFSVERPDGSNFTLKIRSTKLEDSAMYFCASRHEQGSTYEQYFGPGTRLTVT.

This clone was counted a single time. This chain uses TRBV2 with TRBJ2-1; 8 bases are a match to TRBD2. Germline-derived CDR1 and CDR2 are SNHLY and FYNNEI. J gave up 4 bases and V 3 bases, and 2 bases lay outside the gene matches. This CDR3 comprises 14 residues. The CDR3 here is CASSETGGYNEQFF. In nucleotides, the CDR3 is TGTGCCAGCAGTGAGACGGGAGGGTACAATGAGCAGTTCTTC. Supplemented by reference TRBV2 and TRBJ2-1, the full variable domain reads EPEVTQTPSHQVTQMGQEVILRCVPISNHLYFYWYRQILGQKVEFLVSFYNNEISEKSEIFDDQFSVERPDGSNFTLKIRSTKLEDSAMYFCASSETGGYNEQFFGPGTRLTVL.

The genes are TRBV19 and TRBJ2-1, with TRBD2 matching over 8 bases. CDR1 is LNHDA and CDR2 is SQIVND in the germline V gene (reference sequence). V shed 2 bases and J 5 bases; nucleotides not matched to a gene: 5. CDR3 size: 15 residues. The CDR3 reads CASSIRGLDDNEQFF. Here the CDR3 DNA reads TGTGCCAGTAGTATACGGGGACTAGACGACAATGAGCAGTTCTTC. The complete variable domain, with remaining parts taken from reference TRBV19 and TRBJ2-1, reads DGGITQSPKYLFRKEGQNVTLSCEQNLNHDAMYWYRQDPGQGLRLIYYSQIVNDFQKGDIAEGYSVSREKKESFPLTVTSAQKNPTAFYLCASSIRGLDDNEQFFGPGTRLTVL.

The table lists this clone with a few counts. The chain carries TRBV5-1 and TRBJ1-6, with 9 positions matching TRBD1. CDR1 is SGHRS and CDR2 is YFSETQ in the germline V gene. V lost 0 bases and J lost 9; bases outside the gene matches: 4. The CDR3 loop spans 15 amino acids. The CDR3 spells CASSLAGTGSSPLHF. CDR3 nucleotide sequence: TGCGCCAGCAGCTTGGCCGGGACAGGGAGTTCACCCCTCCACTTT.

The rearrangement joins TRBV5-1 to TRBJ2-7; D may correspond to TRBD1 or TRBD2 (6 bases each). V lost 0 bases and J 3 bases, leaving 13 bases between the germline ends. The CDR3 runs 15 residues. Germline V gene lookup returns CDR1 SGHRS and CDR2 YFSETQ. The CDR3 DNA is TGCGCCAGCAGCTTGGGCAGGGGACTCCGCTACGAGCAGTACTTC. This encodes CASSLGRGLRYEQYF.